This T cell receptor beta chain was captured by sequencing in a study of T cells in Graves' hyperthyroidism and ophthalmopathy. As for the study in general: Staff took peripheral blood when the initial diagnosis was made, before any treatment began.

Authors of the study amplified TCR beta CDR3 regions from RNA transcripts. The HTBI set primed first-round TCR CDR3 RT-PCR. TCRdb reanalysed the multiplex PCR reads using MiXCR and keeps one entry per CDR3 protein. The data contain 600,000 to 700,000 distinct CDR3 sequences, roughly 14% of them singletons. This clonotype was detected only a few times. This CDR3 region has 15 residues. The V gene's germline CDR1 is MGHRA and CDR2 YSYEKL. V gave up 0 bases and J gave up 3 bases, with 12 bases separating them. Material for sequencing was blood. The V gene is TRBV4-1, the J gene TRBJ2-7, with no clear D. This TCR came from a woman in her thirties or forties with Graves' ophthalmopathy. The CDR3 sequence is CASSQDGGPLYEQYF. The CDR3 nucleotides are TGCGCCAGCAGCCAAGATGGCGGTCCCCTCTACGAGCAGTACTTC.